The 8 T cell receptor beta chains below were found in one sample sequenced in a study of CD8 T cells in ankylosing spondylitis. Findings and caveats of the study: It appeared that ankylosing spondylitis blood was characterized by a TCR beta motif of several highly homologous variants.

These receptors are not linked to any known antigen. TCRdb re-derived calls from the 5' RACE reads in MiXCR, one entry per CDR3 protein. The top ten hold roughly 0.51% of the sample, which has around 890,000 distinct CDR3 sequences, about 10% seen once. The sequenced sample was blood, either unsorted or a sorted T cell fraction (not recorded which). Receptor source: a male donor with ankylosing spondylitis.

As DNA, the CDR3 is TGTGCCAGCAGTTCGCCGGGCCTGGGGCGGTACGAGCAGTACTTC. Its protein product is CASSSPGLGRYEQYF. The chain is built from TRBV28 and TRBJ2-7; a weak D match, TRBD1 (5 bases). The CDR3 sequence is 15 residues long. Trimming took 4 bases from V and 4 from J, leaving 17 bases between them. CDR1 and CDR2 (germline): MDHEN, SYDVKM.

This clonotype was found a few times. This chain links TRBV18 with TRBJ2-5; 8 nucleotides line up with TRBD1. This CDR3 spans 15 amino acids. Trimming at V came to 2 bases and at J to 3 bases, leaving 5 bases not matched to a gene. Germline CDR1 KGHSH, CDR2 LQKENI. The CDR3, as DNA: TGTGCCAGCTCACCAATCAGGGGGCGTGAAGAGACCCAGTACTTC. This codes for CASSPIRGREETQYF.

This clonotype was found a few times. The rearrangement uses TRBV29-1 and TRBJ2-7; TRBD2 matches at 11 bases. J was trimmed by 3 bases and V by 1 base; bases with no gene match: 2. This CDR3 has 14 amino acids. Germline V gene data show CDR1 as SQVTM and CDR2 as ANQGSEA. CDR3 residues: CSVEVLAGGYEQYF. For the CDR3, the DNA is TGCAGCGTTGAAGTTCTAGCGGGAGGCTACGAGCAGTACTTC.

The chain couples TRBV5-1 to TRBJ2-1, with unresolved D. Germline CDR1 reads SGHRS; CDR2 reads YFSETQ. The CDR3 extends over 13 amino acids. V was cut by 0 bases and J by 5 bases, with 6 bases left in between. The CDR3 loop reads CASSLVSNNEQFF. The CDR3 DNA sequence: TGCGCCAGCAGCTTGGTCAGCAACAATGAGCAGTTCTTC.

The V and J genes are TRBV5-1 and TRBJ2-7; 9 positions agree with TRBD2. CDR1 and CDR2 (germline): SGHRS, YFSETQ. The CDR3 is 15 residues long. V lost 0 bases to trimming and J lost 9 bases; unmatched junction nucleotides: 10. In DNA, the CDR3 is TGCGCCAGCAGCTTGGAGGCTAGCGGGACCGGTGGGCAGTACTTC. Translation: CASSLEASGTGGQYF.

J is TRBJ2-1 and V is TRBV20-1; no reliable D call. Trimming cost V 6 bases and J 0 bases, with 18 bases left between them. The CDR3 contains 16 residues. The germline V gene encodes CDR1 DFQATT and CDR2 SNEGSKA (reference sequence). CDR3 amino acids: CSAPHPVPSSYNEQFF. CDR3 nucleotide sequence: TGCAGTGCCCCCCACCCGGTCCCCTCCTCCTACAATGAGCAGTTCTTC.

This sequence joins TRBV4-3 and TRBJ2-3; 10 nucleotides match TRBD1. This CDR3 contains 16 residues. V shed 1 base and J 1 base; nucleotides not matched to a gene: 2. Germline V CDR1 and CDR2: LGHNA, YSLEER. CDR3 region: CASSQGTGGGTDTQYF. The CDR3 nucleotides are TGCGCCAGCAGCCAAGGGACAGGGGGGGGCACAGATACGCAGTATTTT.

The table lists this clonotype with many counts. The V gene is TRBV12-3 or TRBV12-4, the J gene TRBJ2-2, with D possibly TRBD1 on 5 matching bases. Trimming removed 1 base from V and 0 bases from J, with 6 bases in between. The CDR3 runs 15 residues. The CDR3 sequence: CASSLVQANTGELFF. In DNA form, the CDR3 reads TGTGCCAGCAGTTTAGTACAGGCGAACACCGGGGAGCTGTTTTTT.